A selection of T cell receptor beta chains follows, all from one sample in a study of shared clonotypes between healthy human individuals. Produced via immunoSEQ multiplex PCR; TCRdb's table is partial and in-frame only. The sample includes about 2.3 million clones, approximately 93% of them seen just once. Material for sequencing was naive CD4+ T cells from PBMCs. These receptors originate from a man between 18 and 29 years old in good health. Some clones in this sample may be carry-over from other donors' samples. CDR3s include the opening cysteine and the closing phenylalanine or tryptophan. Fields, in order: V gene, D gene, clone size, J gene, CDR3 DNA, CDR3 protein. D genes are given only for firm matches. Size is stated for part of the rows, as once, few or many counts, or as a class when the clone is expanded.

v_call: TRBV4-2
d_call: TRBD1
clone_size: NA
j_call: TRBJ1-2
cdr3_nt: TGTGCCAGCAGCCAACCGACAGGGAGAGGCTACACCTTC
cdr3_aa: CASSQPTGRGYTF

v_call: TRBV7-8
d_call: NA
clone_size: NA
j_call: TRBJ1-5
cdr3_nt: TGTGCCAGCAGCTCGGACAGTTCTCGGAATCAGCCCCAGCATTTT
cdr3_aa: CASSSDSSRNQPQHF

v_call: TRBV9
d_call: NA
clone_size: NA
j_call: TRBJ2-1
cdr3_nt: TGTGCCAGCAGCGTTATCGCGTCAGGAGGCGATGAGCAGTTCTTC
cdr3_aa: CASSVIASGGDEQFF

v_call: TRBV5-1
d_call: TRBD1
clone_size: NA
j_call: TRBJ2-3
cdr3_nt: TGCGCCAGCTCGGGACAGGGCTTTCCCACAGATACGCAGTATTTT
cdr3_aa: CASSGQGFPTDTQYF

v_call: TRBV11-2
d_call: NA
clone_size: NA
j_call: TRBJ2-7
cdr3_nt: TGTGCCAGCAGCTTAAGGGGGAGCCACGAGCAGTACTTC
cdr3_aa: CASSLRGSHEQYF

v_call: TRBV28
d_call: NA
clone_size: NA
j_call: TRBJ2-5
cdr3_nt: TGTGCCAGCAACTCTGTGGGCAGGGAAGAGACCCAGTACTTC
cdr3_aa: CASNSVGREETQYF

v_call: TRBV28
d_call: TRBD2
clone_size: NA
j_call: TRBJ2-1
cdr3_nt: TGTGCCAGCAGTTCCAGACTAGCGGGAGTCTACAATGAGCAGTTCTTC
cdr3_aa: CASSSRLAGVYNEQFF

v_call: TRBV30
d_call: NA
clone_size: once
j_call: TRBJ2-6
cdr3_nt: TGTGCCTGGAGTGTACAGTTGTACTCTGGGGCCAACGTCCTGACTTTC
cdr3_aa: CAWSVQLYSGANVLTF

v_call: TRBV6-1
d_call: NA
clone_size: once
j_call: TRBJ2-3
cdr3_nt: TGTGCCAGCAGTGACGGGCCATCAATAACCACAGATACGCAGTATTTT
cdr3_aa: CASSDGPSITTDTQYF

v_call: TRBV29-1
d_call: TRBD1
clone_size: NA
j_call: TRBJ2-7
cdr3_nt: TGCAGCGTGGGGGGACAGGGGAGTACCTACGAGCAGTACTTC
cdr3_aa: CSVGGQGSTYEQYF

v_call: TRBV7-2
d_call: NA
clone_size: NA
j_call: TRBJ2-7
cdr3_nt: TGTGCCAGCAGCTTTGCGGGACTTCCTCACTCCTACGAGCAGTACTTC
cdr3_aa: CASSFAGLPHSYEQYF

v_call: TRBV11-2
d_call: NA
clone_size: NA
j_call: TRBJ1-1
cdr3_nt: TGTGCCAGCAGCAACACGCCCCGTTCGGACACTGAAGCTTTCTTT
cdr3_aa: CASSNTPRSDTEAFF

v_call: TRBV14
d_call: NA
clone_size: NA
j_call: TRBJ1-1
cdr3_nt: TGTGCCAGCAGCCAAATACCGGTCTCGAGGGGCGCTTTCTTT
cdr3_aa: CASSQIPVSRGAFF

v_call: TRBV2
d_call: TRBD1
clone_size: NA
j_call: TRBJ1-4
cdr3_nt: TGTGCCAGCACTTCCTTGACAGGGCCTAATGAAAAACTGTTTTTT
cdr3_aa: CASTSLTGPNEKLFF

v_call: TRBV9
d_call: TRBD2
clone_size: NA
j_call: TRBJ2-7
cdr3_nt: TGTGCCAGCAGCAACCGTTCCCTAGCGGGAGACGAGCAGTACTTC
cdr3_aa: CASSNRSLAGDEQYF

v_call: TRBV5-4
d_call: NA
clone_size: NA
j_call: TRBJ1-2
cdr3_nt: TGTGCCAGCAGCTTGGAGGGGGGGCACTATGGCTACACCTTC
cdr3_aa: CASSLEGGHYGYTF

v_call: TRBV18
d_call: NA
clone_size: NA
j_call: TRBJ1-1
cdr3_nt: TGTGCCAGCTCACCCTCCCCAGGGGCGTTGGGGAACACTGAAGCTTTCTTT
cdr3_aa: CASSPSPGALGNTEAFF

v_call: TRBV5-4
d_call: NA
clone_size: NA
j_call: TRBJ2-3
cdr3_nt: TGTGCCAGCAGCCGGGCCCCCAGGGATACGCAGTATTTT
cdr3_aa: CASSRAPRDTQYF

v_call: TRBV29-1
d_call: TRBD1
clone_size: NA
j_call: TRBJ2-3
cdr3_nt: TGCAGCGTTACCGGGACAGGCGCAGATACGCAGTATTTT
cdr3_aa: CSVTGTGADTQYF

v_call: TRBV7-9
d_call: NA
clone_size: NA
j_call: TRBJ2-7
cdr3_nt: TGTGCCAGCAGCTTAGCGGACTCCAGCCGGGGCTACGAGCAGTACTTC
cdr3_aa: CASSLADSSRGYEQYF

v_call: TRBV15
d_call: NA
clone_size: NA
j_call: TRBJ1-1
cdr3_nt: TGTGCCACCAGCAGGGCCCCTATGAACACTGAAGCTTTCTTT
cdr3_aa: CATSRAPMNTEAFF

v_call: TRBV6-5
d_call: NA
clone_size: NA
j_call: TRBJ2-7
cdr3_nt: TGTGCCAGCAGTTACGAGCGGAAGGGACCCTACGAGCAGTACTTC
cdr3_aa: CASSYERKGPYEQYF

v_call: TRBV28
d_call: TRBD2
clone_size: NA
j_call: TRBJ2-1
cdr3_nt: TGTGCCAGCAGCCGGGAGGAGTCCTACAATGAGCAGTTCTTC
cdr3_aa: CASSREESYNEQFF

v_call: TRBV10-1
d_call: TRBD2
clone_size: NA
j_call: TRBJ2-7
cdr3_nt: TGCGCCAGCAAGACTGGGACTAGCATTAGGGCTAACGAGCAGTACTTC
cdr3_aa: CASKTGTSIRANEQYF

v_call: TRBV5-6
d_call: TRBD1
clone_size: NA
j_call: TRBJ2-3
cdr3_nt: TGTGCCAGCAGCACGAACAGGGGGCCTTATATCACAGATACGCAGTATTTT
cdr3_aa: CASSTNRGPYITDTQYF

v_call: TRBV5-4
d_call: TRBD2
clone_size: NA
j_call: TRBJ2-5
cdr3_nt: TGTGCCAGCAGCTTGGCGGGACTAGCGGGAGTCCAAGAGACCCAGTACTTC
cdr3_aa: CASSLAGLAGVQETQYF

v_call: TRBV9
d_call: TRBD1
clone_size: NA
j_call: TRBJ1-4
cdr3_nt: TGTGCCAGCAGCCCCCGACAGGGCGGATATGAAAAACTGTTTTTT
cdr3_aa: CASSPRQGGYEKLFF